What follows are 21 T cell receptor beta chains derived from one specimen sequenced in a study of T cells after posttransplantation cyclophosphamide. The method was immunoSEQ multiplex PCR; TCRdb's version includes in-frame clones alone and lacks a portion of them. The profile shows 50,000 to 55,000 clones, just over 85% of them singletons. The specimen sequenced was PBMCs. These receptors all stem from a man aged 25-45 years with a blood cancer, CMV-positive, and with a related stem cell donor.

CDR3 bases: TGTGCCAGCAGCCTCGTAAGGGGTGGGCAGTTCTTC. Translation gives CASSLVRGGQFF. The chain has TRBV7-3 and TRBJ2-1, with D perhaps matching TRBD1 (5 bases). Germline V lookup: CDR1 SGHTA, CDR2 FQGTGA. The CDR3 loop spans 12 amino acids. The V and J ends lost 5 bases and 12 bases respectively, with 14 bases between them.

V usage is TRBV4-2 and J usage is TRBJ2-1; TRBD2 matches at 8 bases. This CDR3 has 18 amino acids. With V trimmed by 1 base and J by 6 bases, 14 bases remained unmatched. Germline CDR1 and CDR2: LGHNA and YNFKEQ. DNA for the CDR3: TGTGCCAGCAGCCAAGCAGTCGGATTAGCGGGAAGGGCCAATGAGCAGTTCTTC. Translated: CASSQAVGLAGRANEQFF.

The J gene is TRBJ2-1, the V gene TRBV30; D is unclear. The CDR3 loop spans 11 amino acids. Germline loops: CDR1 GTSNPN, CDR2 SVGIG (reference sequence). Trimming took off 0 bases at V and 10 bases at J, with 7 bases between the two ends. CDR3 DNA sequence: TGTGCCTGGAGTGTATTAAGCGAGCAGTTCTTC. Protein product: CAWSVLSEQFF.

This chain uses TRBV11-2 with TRBJ2-1, with 9 bases identical to TRBD2. The length of the CDR3 is 17 residues. Germline assignment: CDR1 SGHAT and CDR2 FQNNGV. V gave up 5 bases and J gave up 5 bases; unmatched junction bases: 13. This chain's CDR3 is CASSITAVAGENNEQFF. Here the CDR3 DNA reads TGTGCCAGCAGCATCACTGCGGTAGCGGGAGAAAACAATGAGCAGTTCTTC.

This clone was seen a single time. The chain couples TRBV12-5 to TRBJ2-7, with TRBD1 identical over 9 bases. CDR1 and CDR2 from the germline V gene are LGHNT and FRNRAP. Trimming at V came to 0 bases and at J to 5 bases, leaving 11 bases not matched to a gene. This CDR3 comprises 17 residues. The CDR3 sequence: CASGLVPSGTGSHEQYF. In DNA form, the CDR3 reads TGTGCTAGTGGTTTGGTACCCTCCGGGACAGGGTCCCACGAGCAGTACTTC.

The V and J genes are TRBV2 and TRBJ2-7; tentatively, D is TRBD1 (6 bases). The CDR3 loop spans 15 amino acids. With 6 bases removed from V and 3 bases from J, the gap between germline ends came to 18 bases. The germline gives CDR1 SNHLY, CDR2 FYNNEI. The CDR3 sequence is CASRVTTGTIYEQYF. CDR3 sequence (DNA): TGTGCCAGCAGAGTTACGACCGGGACAATCTACGAGCAGTACTTC.

The rearrangement uses TRBV6-6 and TRBJ2-7; TRBD2 agrees at 7 bases. The CDR3 loop spans 15 amino acids. With V trimmed by 0 bases and J by 6 bases, 8 bases remained unmatched. The germline V gene encodes CDR1 MNHNY and CDR2 SVGAGI (reference sequence). In DNA form, the CDR3 reads TGTGCCAGCAGTTACTCGGTTCCGGGCGGGAGCGAGCAGTACTTC. Amino acid sequence: CASSYSVPGGSEQYF.

In its sample, this clone was seen a few times. The chain employs TRBV6-5 and TRBJ1-3; D remains unclear. The germline V gene encodes CDR1 MNHEY and CDR2 SVGAGI. This CDR3 has 16 amino acids. V lost 4 bases, J lost 4 bases, and 17 bases lay in between. CDR3 sequence: CASSSIYELLGNTIYF. CDR3 bases: TGTGCCAGCAGTTCAATCTACGAACTTCTAGGAAACACCATATATTTT.

The chain has TRBV5-1 and TRBJ1-2, with D perhaps TRBD1 (5 bases). Germline V gives CDR1 SGHRS, CDR2 YFSETQ. The CDR3 covers 13 residues. The V end was cut by 4 bases, the J end by 3 bases, with 10 bases between. The chain's CDR3 is CASSRGADYGYTF. The CDR3 DNA reads TGCGCCAGCAGCAGGGGCGCAGACTATGGCTACACCTTC.

The chain is built from TRBV7-2 and TRBJ2-1; TRBD1 agrees at 7 bases. This CDR3 is built from 14 residues. In germline, CDR1 is SGHTA, CDR2 FQGNSA. The ends lost 5 bases at V and 12 bases at J; junction bases unmatched: 13. The CDR3 nucleotides read TGTGCCAGCAGCCCCGGGACAGTAAAAACGCGGCAGTTCTTC. Translated, it gives CASSPGTVKTRQFF.

The V and J genes are TRBV5-6 and TRBJ1-2, with D perhaps TRBD1 (5 bases). V was cut by 2 bases and J by 0 bases, with 11 bases left in between. Germline V CDR1 and CDR2: SGHDT, YYEEEE. The CDR3 totals 15 residues. The CDR3 DNA sequence: TGTGCCAGCAGCTTCCTGACAGAGGCTAACTATGGCTACACCTTC. Protein: CASSFLTEANYGYTF.

This clone was counted a single time. V is TRBV29-1 and J is TRBJ1-5, with D perhaps TRBD1 (6 bases). Germline V gene data show CDR1 as SQVTM and CDR2 as ANQGSEA. Trimming removed 6 bases at V and 5 bases at J, with 14 bases between. CDR3 size: 13 residues. The chain's CDR3 is CSVMTGNDQPQHF. The CDR3 region has the DNA TGCAGCGTCATGACAGGAAACGATCAGCCCCAGCATTTT.

The chain uses TRBV7-2 and TRBJ2-3; 7 positions agree with TRBD2. The V and J ends lost 6 bases and 3 bases, in that order; junction bases with no gene match: 9. Germline assignment: CDR1 SGHTA and CDR2 FQGNSA. This CDR3 comprises 15 residues. The CDR3 coding sequence is TGTGCCAGCAGGGGTGGAGCGGGAAAGACAGATACGCAGTATTTT. This translates into CASRGGAGKTDTQYF.

The V gene is TRBV11-3, the J gene TRBJ1-1; D gene uncertain. The CDR3 spans 14 residues. The germline V and J ends were trimmed by 5 bases and 3 bases, with 13 bases remaining between them. The germline V gene encodes CDR1 SGHNT and CDR2 YENEEA. The CDR3 protein is CASSPGMADTEAFF. DNA for the CDR3: TGTGCCAGCAGCCCGGGTATGGCCGACACTGAAGCTTTCTTT. Using reference TRBV11-3 and TRBJ1-1 for the parts outside the CDR3, the full variable domain is EAGVVQSPRYKIIEKKQPVAFWCNPISGHNTLYWYLQNLGQGPELLIRYENEEAVDDSQLPKDRFSAERLKGVDSTLKIQPAELGDSAVYLCASSPGMADTEAFFGQGTRLTVV.

The V call is TRBV6-1, the J call TRBJ2-3; possibly TRBD1 for D (6 bases). CDR1 MNHNS and CDR2 SASEGT come from the germline V gene. The CDR3 is 14 residues long. Trimming left V 4 bases short and J 2 bases short, with 10 bases between. The CDR3 here is CASSAGTFTDTQYF. The CDR3 nucleotides are TGTGCCAGCAGTGCCGGGACATTCACAGATACGCAGTATTTT.

V and J are TRBV10-3 and TRBJ2-5; D gene ambiguous. Germline V gene lookup returns CDR1 ENHRY and CDR2 SYGVKD. Trimming took 2 bases from V and 5 from J, leaving 15 bases between them. This CDR3 comprises 15 residues. CDR3 in amino acids: CAISEMSGLGETQYF. CDR3 DNA: TGTGCCATCAGTGAGATGTCGGGTCTTGGGGAGACCCAGTACTTC.

V gene TRBV27 combines with J gene TRBJ2-3; 7 bases are a match to TRBD2. The junction had 11 bases not matched to a gene; V was cut back by 6 bases and J by 2 bases. The length of the CDR3 is 16 residues. Germline CDR1 and CDR2: MNHEY and SMNVEV (reference sequence). In DNA, the CDR3 is TGTGCCAGCAGCCTAGCTAGCGGAGGGCTCACAGATACGCAGTATTTT. Translation: CASSLASGGLTDTQYF.

J is TRBJ2-1 and V is TRBV5-1; D is perhaps TRBD2 (6 bases). Germline CDR1 and CDR2: SGHRS and YFSETQ. V shed 0 bases and J shed 1 base, with 11 bases lying between them. The CDR3 spans 16 residues. The CDR3 DNA follows: TGCGCCAGCAGCTTGGCCGCGGGATCGTCCTACAATGAGCAGTTCTTC. Encoded protein: CASSLAAGSSYNEQFF.

The chain uses TRBV25-1 and TRBJ1-3; D ambiguous. This CDR3 has 13 residues. The V end lost 7 bases, the J end lost 0 bases, and 7 bases lay between the germline ends. Germline CDR1 is MGHDK and CDR2 is SYGVNS. CDR3 in amino acids: CASMYSSGNTIYF. The CDR3 DNA is TGTGCCAGCATGTATAGCTCTGGAAACACCATATATTTT.

V usage is TRBV2 and J usage is TRBJ2-2, with 9 bases matching TRBD1. In germline, CDR1 is SNHLY, CDR2 FYNNEI. CDR3 length: 14 amino acids. The ends lost 6 bases at V and 6 bases at J; junction bases unmatched: 5. CDR3 sequence: CASRSQGASGELFF. The CDR3 DNA reads as TGTGCCAGCAGATCACAGGGGGCGTCCGGGGAGCTGTTTTTT.

CDR3 DNA: TGTGCCAGCTCGCGGACTGGGGGACTTGAGACCCAGTACTTC. It specifies CASSRTGGLETQYF. The V gene is TRBV18, the J gene TRBJ2-5, with TRBD2 as a possible D gene (6 bases). Germline V gives CDR1 KGHSH, CDR2 LQKENI. This CDR3 has 14 residues. The germline V and J ends were trimmed by 6 bases and 5 bases, with 16 bases remaining between them.